Only a few counts were recorded for the clone carrying this TCR beta chain. Antigen unknown. CDR3 length: 15 residues. Unmatched junction bases numbered 12, after V lost 1 base and J lost 7 bases. Germline V gene data show CDR1 as SQVTM and CDR2 as ANQGSEA. The data belong to a study of CD8+ T cells in alopecia areata. Study-wide context: It was 6 to 18 months of tofacitinib, and then there were 6 months off drug.

Following RNA extraction, reverse transcription yielded cDNA that acted as the sequencing template. TCRdb's copy holds only in-frame clones and misses some; the assay was immunoSEQ multiplex PCR. The sample has about 200,000 clones, 58% seen once. Described treatment: oral pan-JAK inhibitor, 5-10 mg twice daily. Points from the study as a whole: How baseline CD8+ expansion relates to response remains uncertain (there was one nonresponder). Especially in alopecia totalis/universalis, lesional scalp showed greater clonality than normal scalp did. Numerous expanded lesional clones remained in scalp and blood during tofacitinib.

The specimen was CD4+ T cells sorted from blood, collected at week 24, from a patient treated with tofacitinib. The chain employs TRBV29-1 and TRBJ1-2; 7 positions agree with TRBD1. The clonotype originates from a human donor with alopecia areata. The CDR3 DNA is TGCAGCGTTGAAGTCCTCCGGGACAGTTCGTTTGGCTACACCTTC. It specifies CSVEVLRDSSFGYTF.